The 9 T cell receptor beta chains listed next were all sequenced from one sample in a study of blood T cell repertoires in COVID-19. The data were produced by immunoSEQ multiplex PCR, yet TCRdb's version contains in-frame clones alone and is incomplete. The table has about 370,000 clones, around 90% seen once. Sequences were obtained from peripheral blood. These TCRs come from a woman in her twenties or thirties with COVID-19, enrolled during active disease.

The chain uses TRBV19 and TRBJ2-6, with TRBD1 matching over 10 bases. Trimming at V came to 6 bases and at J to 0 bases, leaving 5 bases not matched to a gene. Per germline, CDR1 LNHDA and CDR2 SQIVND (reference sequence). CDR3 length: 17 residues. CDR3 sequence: CASRRTGGSSGANVLTF. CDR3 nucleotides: TGTGCCAGTAGACGGACAGGGGGATCCTCTGGGGCCAACGTCCTGACTTTC.

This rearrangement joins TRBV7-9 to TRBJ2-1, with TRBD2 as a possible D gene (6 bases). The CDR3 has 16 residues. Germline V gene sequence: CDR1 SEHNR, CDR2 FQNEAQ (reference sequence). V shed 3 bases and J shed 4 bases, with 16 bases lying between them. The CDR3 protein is CASSFYPDSGYNEQFF. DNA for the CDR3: TGTGCCAGCAGCTTCTACCCTGATAGCGGATACAATGAGCAGTTCTTC.

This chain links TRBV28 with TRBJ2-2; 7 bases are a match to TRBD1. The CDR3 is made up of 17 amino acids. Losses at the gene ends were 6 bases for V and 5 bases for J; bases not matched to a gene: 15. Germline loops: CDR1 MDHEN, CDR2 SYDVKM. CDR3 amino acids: CASSHKQGDVMTGELFF. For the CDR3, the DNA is TGTGCCAGCAGCCATAAGCAGGGGGACGTAATGACCGGGGAGCTGTTTTTT.

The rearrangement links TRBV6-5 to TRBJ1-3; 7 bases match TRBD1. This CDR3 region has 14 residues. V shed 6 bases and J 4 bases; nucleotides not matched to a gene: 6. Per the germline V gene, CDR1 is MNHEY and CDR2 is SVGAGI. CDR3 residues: CASSRGTEGNTIYF. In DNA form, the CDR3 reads TGTGCCAGCAGCAGGGGGACAGAGGGAAACACCATATATTTT.

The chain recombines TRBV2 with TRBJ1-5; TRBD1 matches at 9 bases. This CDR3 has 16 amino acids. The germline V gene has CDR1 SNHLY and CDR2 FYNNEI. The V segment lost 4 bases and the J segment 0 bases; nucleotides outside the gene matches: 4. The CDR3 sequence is CASSVRQGGSNQPQHF. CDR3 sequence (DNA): TGTGCCAGCAGTGTACGACAGGGGGGTAGCAATCAGCCCCAGCATTTT.

CDR3 region: CASSSSRAQREATDTQYF. For the CDR3, the DNA is TGCGCCAGCAGCTCCTCGCGGGCTCAGCGGGAGGCCACAGATACGCAGTATTTT. The chain recombines TRBV5-1 with TRBJ2-3; TRBD2 matches at 9 bases. This CDR3 spans 18 amino acids. V trimming: 3 bases; J trimming: 2 bases; junction bases outside the gene matches: 13. Germline assignment: CDR1 SGHRS and CDR2 YFSETQ.

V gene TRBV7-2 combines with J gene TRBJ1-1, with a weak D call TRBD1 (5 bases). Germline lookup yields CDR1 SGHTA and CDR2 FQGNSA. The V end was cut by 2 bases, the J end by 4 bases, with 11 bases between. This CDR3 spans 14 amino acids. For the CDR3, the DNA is TGTGCCAGCAGCTTAAGTCAAGGGGCCACTGAAGCTTTCTTT. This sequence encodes CASSLSQGATEAFF.

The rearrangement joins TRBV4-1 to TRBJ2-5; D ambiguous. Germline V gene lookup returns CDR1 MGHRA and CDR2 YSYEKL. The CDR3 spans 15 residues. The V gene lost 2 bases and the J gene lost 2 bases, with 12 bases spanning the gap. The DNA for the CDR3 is TGCGCCAGCAGCCAACCCCGAGGCTGGCAAGAGACCCAGTACTTC. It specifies CASSQPRGWQETQYF.

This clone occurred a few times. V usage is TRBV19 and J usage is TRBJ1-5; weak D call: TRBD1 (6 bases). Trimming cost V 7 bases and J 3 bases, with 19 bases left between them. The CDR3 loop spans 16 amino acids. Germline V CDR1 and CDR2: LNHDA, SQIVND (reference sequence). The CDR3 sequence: CASTYVTRGFNQPQHF. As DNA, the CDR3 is TGTGCCAGTACTTACGTTACCAGGGGTTTCAATCAGCCCCAGCATTTT.